One and the same sample provided the 14 T cell receptor beta chains below, sequenced in a study of blood T cell repertoires in COVID-19. Profiling relied on immunoSEQ multiplex PCR, and the TCRdb table lists in-frame clones only, not all of them. The sample carries over 130,000 clones, roughly 85% recorded once. Sequenced input: peripheral blood. The source is a man in his 70s with acute or convalescent COVID-19.

The gene calls are TRBV24-1 and TRBJ2-7; 10 bases line up with TRBD1. Germline assignment: CDR1 KGHDR and CDR2 SFDVKD. J gave up 2 bases and V 4 bases, and 4 bases lay outside the gene matches. The CDR3 has 15 amino acids. The chain's CDR3 is CATSEGQGGAYEQYF. As DNA, the CDR3 is TGTGCCACCAGTGAAGGACAGGGGGGGGCCTACGAGCAGTACTTC.

In regard to this clone: This sample also contains other DNA sequences that code for the same CDR3. The genes are TRBV2 and TRBJ2-1; 13 nucleotides line up with TRBD2. The junction had 0 bases not matched to a gene; V was cut back by 1 base and J by 3 bases. Germline V gene lookup returns CDR1 SNHLY and CDR2 FYNNEI. CDR3 length: 16 residues. The CDR3 reads CASSEGTSGSYNEQFF. DNA for the CDR3: TGTGCCAGCAGTGAAGGGACTAGCGGGAGCTACAATGAGCAGTTCTTC.

The V and J genes are TRBV4-3 and TRBJ2-1; 9 positions agree with TRBD2. Germline V gene lookup returns CDR1 LGHNA and CDR2 YSLEER. The CDR3 is made up of 17 amino acids. Trimming cost V 1 base and J 0 bases; bases outside gene matches: 4. The CDR3 nucleotides read TGCGCCAGCAGCCAAGCCCTGACTAGCGGCTCCTACAATGAGCAGTTCTTC. Translated, it gives CASSQALTSGSYNEQFF.

The rearrangement joins TRBV5-1 to TRBJ2-3; no definite D call. The V gene lost 1 base and the J gene lost 3 bases, with 6 bases spanning the gap. The CDR3 is 13 residues long. Germline CDR1 is SGHRS and CDR2 is YFSETQ. The CDR3 nucleotides read TGCGCCAGCAGCTTGACCCGGACAGATACGCAGTATTTT. It specifies CASSLTRTDTQYF.

J is TRBJ2-3 and V is TRBV19, with 7 nucleotides matching TRBD2. The germline V gene encodes CDR1 LNHDA and CDR2 SQIVND (reference sequence). The CDR3 loop spans 14 amino acids. Losses at the gene ends were 9 bases for V and 4 bases for J; bases not matched to a gene: 10. CDR3 DNA sequence: TGTGCCAGCTTTCCGGCGGGAGAGCCAGATACGCAGTATTTT. This gives the protein CASFPAGEPDTQYF.

The chain links TRBV11-2 to TRBJ1-1; D perhaps matches TRBD1 (6 bases). Trimming took off 3 bases at V and 0 bases at J, with 8 bases between the two ends. CDR1 and CDR2 (germline): SGHAT, FQNNGV. The CDR3 is made up of 14 amino acids. CDR3 sequence (DNA): TGTGCCAGCAGCTTCACAGGGATGAACACTGAAGCTTTCTTT. Protein sequence: CASSFTGMNTEAFF.

The rearrangement links TRBV7-9 to TRBJ2-6, with 11 bases that match TRBD1. The CDR3 runs 18 residues. CDR1 SEHNR and CDR2 FQNEAQ come from the germline V gene (reference sequence). The V segment lost 1 base and the J segment 1 base; nucleotides outside the gene matches: 3. CDR3 sequence reads: CASSLVGTGGSGANVLTF. Here the CDR3 DNA reads TGTGCCAGCAGCTTAGTTGGGACAGGGGGGTCTGGGGCCAACGTCCTGACTTTC.

This chain connects TRBV11-2 to TRBJ1-1; D unclear. Deletions cut 1 base from V and 3 bases from J, with 6 bases between. CDR1 SGHAT and CDR2 FQNNGV come from the germline V gene. The CDR3 spans 13 residues. The CDR3: CASSLVRYTEAFF. The CDR3 DNA reads as TGTGCCAGCAGCTTAGTCAGATACACTGAAGCTTTCTTT.

This rearrangement joins TRBV29-1 to TRBJ2-7, with D possibly TRBD2 on 6 matching bases. Germline CDR1 and CDR2: SQVTM and ANQGSEA. CDR3 size: 13 residues. The germline V and J ends were trimmed by 4 bases and 1 base, with 11 bases remaining between them. CDR3 residues: CSVANSGSYEQYF. CDR3 nucleotides: TGCAGCGTTGCTAATAGCGGATCCTACGAGCAGTACTTC.

V usage is TRBV19 and J usage is TRBJ2-2; D uncertain. V was cut by 3 bases and J by 1 base, with 9 bases left in between. CDR3 length: 15 residues. Germline V gives CDR1 LNHDA, CDR2 SQIVND (reference sequence). CDR3 in DNA: TGTGCCAGTAGTATCTACCGCCAGAACACCGGGGAGCTGTTTTTT. This translates into CASSIYRQNTGELFF. The variable domain in full, completed from reference TRBV19 and TRBJ2-2, reads DGGITQSPKYLFRKEGQNVTLSCEQNLNHDAMYWYRQDPGQGLRLIYYSQIVNDFQKGDIAEGYSVSREKKESFPLTVTSAQKNPTAFYLCASSIYRQNTGELFFGEGSRLTVL.

This sequence joins TRBV3-1 (or the pseudogene TRBV3-2) and TRBJ2-1, with TRBD2 as a possible D gene (6 bases). CDR3 length: 13 residues. The V end lost 0 bases, the J end lost 10 bases, and 10 bases lay between the germline ends. Looked up from germline, CDR1 is LGHDT and CDR2 is YNNKEL (reference sequence). The CDR3 DNA is TGTGCCAGCAGCCAAGATCGGGACTCCGAGCAGTTCTTC. This encodes CASSQDRDSEQFF.

The J gene is TRBJ2-6, the V gene TRBV6-2 or TRBV6-3, with TRBD1 as a possible D gene (5 bases). The CDR3 totals 17 residues. Between the trimmed V and J ends, which lost 2 bases and 2 bases, there was a span of 13 bases. The V gene's germline CDR1 is MNHEY and CDR2 SVGEGT. CDR3 nucleotide sequence: TGTGCCAGCAGTTACAGTACCAGACAGACTGGGGCCAACGTCCTGACTTTC. It translates to CASSYSTRQTGANVLTF.

The rearrangement links TRBV6-2 or TRBV6-3 to TRBJ2-2; D remains unclear. Germline CDR1 reads MNHEY; CDR2 reads SVGEGT. Deletions cut 4 bases from V and 4 bases from J, with 4 bases between. This CDR3 comprises 12 residues. CDR3 amino acids: CASSWSTGELFF. DNA of the CDR3: TGTGCCAGCAGTTGGAGCACCGGGGAGCTGTTTTTT.

V usage is TRBV7-6 and J usage is TRBJ2-7, with D maybe TRBD1 (6 bases). Germline CDR1 SGHVS, CDR2 FNYEAQ. The CDR3 length is 15 residues. The V and J ends lost 4 bases and 1 base respectively, with 14 bases between them. The CDR3 nucleotides are TGTGCCAGCAGCTCCACTTCGACAGGTTCCTACGAGCAGTACTTC. Translation: CASSSTSTGSYEQYF.